This T cell receptor beta chain was found in a study of blood T cell repertoires in COVID-19. Study-level information: The United States, Italy and Spain were the sources of the acute and convalescent COVID-19 samples. The analysed material was cDNA or gDNA that came from T cells, B-cell-depleted T cells, or PBMCs.

Per the original data handling: For nucleated cells, counts were estimated from reference gene primer amplification. Assay: immunoSEQ multiplex PCR; the TCRdb copy retains only in-frame clones and omits some. V, J and clone size reflect that table, while D and trimming were determined from the DNA. The sample lists fewer than 80,000 clones, roughly nine tenths occurring once. This clonotype originated in a woman between 45 and 60 years old with active COVID-19. Specimen: peripheral blood.

CDR3 amino acids: CASSFTLRQGAYEQYF. In DNA form, the CDR3 reads TGTGCCAGCAGCTTCACACTCAGGCAGGGGGCATACGAGCAGTACTTC. The chain is built from TRBV3-1 (or the pseudogene TRBV3-2) and TRBJ2-7, with TRBD1 identical over 8 bases. The CDR3 totals 16 residues. J was trimmed by 4 bases and V by 5 bases; bases with no gene match: 13. CDR1 is LGHDT, CDR2 YNNKEL, per germline (reference sequence).